One and the same sample provided the 32 T cell receptor beta chains below, sequenced in a study of Ad26.COV2.S vaccination and SARS-CoV-2 variants. Treatment noted: roughly 18 received Ad26.COV2.S at low or high dose, single or two shots; roughly five received placebo; per-sample allocation not given. The samples were gathered on day 63 after the first injection of vaccine or placebo. The assay was immunoSEQ multiplex PCR, and TCRdb's table has in-frame clones only and misses some. The repertoire holds about 280,000 clones, with around 87% as singletons. The specimen was peripheral blood, collected in a trial of Ad26.COV2.S vaccine versus placebo. The receptor source for this set is a person aged 18-60 years who received the Ad26.COV2.S COVID-19 vaccine or a placebo.

J is TRBJ2-5 and V is TRBV5-1; TRBD2 might be the D (6 bases). Deletions cut 4 bases from V and 5 bases from J, with 12 bases between. The CDR3 spans 13 residues. In germline, CDR1 is SGHRS, CDR2 YFSETQ. Here the CDR3 reads CASSPMLAETQYF. CDR3 coding DNA: TGCGCCAGCAGCCCCATGCTAGCGGAGACCCAGTACTTC.

The rearrangement joins TRBV19 to TRBJ1-1, with D possibly being TRBD1 (5 bases). The V end lost 2 bases, the J end lost 11 bases, and 12 bases lay between the germline ends. Germline CDR1 reads LNHDA; CDR2 reads SQIVND (reference sequence). The CDR3 is 12 residues long. CDR3 residues: CASSIYAGKAFF. CDR3 sequence (DNA): TGTGCCAGTAGTATATATGCAGGGAAGGCTTTCTTT.

This clone has only a few counts. The chain is built from TRBV2 and TRBJ1-1, with D possibly being TRBD1 (6 bases). Trimming cost V 8 bases and J 1 base, with 11 bases left between them. This CDR3 is built from 13 residues. Germline-derived CDR1 and CDR2 are SNHLY and FYNNEI. The CDR3 bases are TGTGCCAGCCGATTGACAGGGAACACTGAAGCTTTCTTT. It is translated as CASRLTGNTEAFF.

This clone was counted once. The CDR3 DNA reads TGTGCCAGCAGTTTATCGGAGCTTAGCGGTCGGTACTTC. Translated, it gives CASSLSELSGRYF. The chain carries TRBV27 and TRBJ2-7; TRBD2 might be the D (6 bases). CDR3 size: 13 residues. V lost 0 bases to trimming and J lost 12 bases, with 15 bases between them. Looked up from germline, CDR1 is MNHEY and CDR2 is SMNVEV (reference sequence).

In this sample, this clone turned up once. CDR3 DNA sequence: TGCGCCAGCTCTGAGAGCCTGGGAAACACCATATATTTT. Amino acid sequence: CASSESLGNTIYF. V usage is TRBV10-2 and J usage is TRBJ1-3; D is unresolved. Per the germline V gene, CDR1 is WSHSY and CDR2 is SAAADI. CDR3 length equals 13 residues. V gave up 8 bases and J gave up 4 bases, with 12 bases separating them.

The chain links TRBV4-3 to TRBJ1-1; TRBD1 might be the D (6 bases). Trimming shortened V by 0 bases and J by 6 bases, and 23 bases separated the two germline ends. Germline assignment: CDR1 LGHNA and CDR2 YSLEER. This CDR3 has 18 amino acids. The CDR3: CASSQDVKKWAGEPEAFF. The CDR3 nucleotides read TGCGCCAGCAGCCAAGATGTGAAAAAGTGGGCAGGGGAGCCTGAAGCTTTCTTT.

The genes are TRBV2 and TRBJ2-5, with D possibly matching TRBD2 (6 bases). The V end was cut by 6 bases, the J end by 7 bases, with 15 bases between. CDR3 length equals 13 residues. The V gene's germline CDR1 is SNHLY and CDR2 FYNNEI. The CDR3 region has the DNA TGTGCCAGCAGCCGGGACTCGGAAGGGACCCAGTACTTC. Protein product: CASSRDSEGTQYF.

CDR3 nucleotide sequence: TGTGCCAGCAGCCAAGAGGGCCCATTCCCGCTGTTTTTT. It codes for CASSQEGPFPLFF. The chain links TRBV3-1 (or the pseudogene TRBV3-2) to TRBJ2-2, with D uncertain. Between the trimmed V and J ends, which lost 0 bases and 13 bases, there was a span of 12 bases. This CDR3 spans 13 amino acids. Germline V gene data show CDR1 as LGHDT and CDR2 as YNNKEL (reference sequence).

The genes are TRBV15 and TRBJ2-7, with 7 bases matching TRBD2. The CDR3 sequence is 16 residues long. CDR1 LNHNV and CDR2 YYDKDF come from the germline V gene (reference sequence). Losses at the gene ends were 0 bases for V and 4 bases for J; bases not matched to a gene: 9. DNA of the CDR3: TGTGCCACCAGCAGAGAGTCTAGCGGAACTATTTACGAGCAGTACTTC. Protein sequence: CATSRESSGTIYEQYF.

The gene calls are TRBV7-2 and TRBJ1-2, with D uncertain. From germline, CDR1 is SGHTA and CDR2 FQGNSA. The CDR3 totals 15 residues. V was trimmed by 2 bases and J by 0 bases, leaving 10 bases between them. CDR3 DNA: TGTGCCAGCAGCTTAATTAGGGCAACTAACTATGGCTACACCTTC. It translates to CASSLIRATNYGYTF.

The rearrangement links TRBV20-1 to TRBJ2-7, with TRBD2 matching 8 bases. CDR1 is DFQATT, CDR2 SNEGSKA, per germline (reference sequence). V trimming: 3 bases; J trimming: 2 bases; junction bases outside the gene matches: 6. This CDR3 has 14 residues. The CDR3 region has the DNA TGCAGTGCTAGTCGGTTAGCGGGAACCTACGAGCAGTACTTC. The encoded protein is CSASRLAGTYEQYF.

The J gene is TRBJ2-7, the V gene TRBV2; the D is unclear. CDR3 length equals 13 residues. V lost 3 bases, J lost 3 bases, and 9 bases lay in between. Germline assignment: CDR1 SNHLY and CDR2 FYNNEI. CDR3 residues: CASSDTYIYEQYF. In DNA, the CDR3 is TGTGCCAGCAGTGACACTTACATCTACGAGCAGTACTTC.

The rearrangement joins TRBV12-3 or TRBV12-4 to TRBJ1-2, with D possibly being TRBD1 (6 bases). The V end was cut by 5 bases, the J end by 6 bases, with 13 bases between. The CDR3 length is 13 residues. CDR3 in DNA: TGTGCCAGCAGTGAGCGGACAGCTGATGGCTACACCTTC. Its translation is CASSERTADGYTF.

The chain has TRBV5-1 and TRBJ1-1; a possible D gene is TRBD1 (6 bases). The germline gives CDR1 SGHRS, CDR2 YFSETQ. The CDR3 is made up of 14 amino acids. The V and J ends lost 1 base and 5 bases respectively, with 12 bases between them. The CDR3 loop reads CASSLQGTDTEAFF. For the CDR3, the DNA is TGCGCCAGCAGCTTGCAGGGGACCGATACTGAAGCTTTCTTT.

This chain links TRBV27 with TRBJ1-2, with 10 bases matching TRBD1. The CDR3 extends over 15 amino acids. CDR1 is MNHEY, CDR2 SMNVEV, per germline (reference sequence). Trimming at V came to 7 bases and at J to 1 base, leaving 6 bases not matched to a gene. CDR3 in amino acids: CASTRTGGLNYGYTF. The CDR3 DNA reads TGTGCCAGCACGAGGACAGGGGGGCTTAACTATGGCTACACCTTC.

The chain carries TRBV4-1 and TRBJ2-7; 11 nucleotides agree with TRBD2. The CDR3 extends over 17 amino acids. Trimming at V came to 0 bases and at J to 2 bases, leaving 6 bases not matched to a gene. Germline assignment: CDR1 MGHRA and CDR2 YSYEKL. The chain's CDR3 is CASSQEVRLAGTYEQYF. The DNA of the CDR3 is TGCGCCAGCAGCCAAGAGGTTCGACTAGCGGGGACCTACGAGCAGTACTTC.

V usage is TRBV3-1 (or the pseudogene TRBV3-2) and J usage is TRBJ1-6; D uncertain. The V and J ends lost 1 base and 7 bases respectively, with 2 bases between them. The CDR3 extends over 12 amino acids. Germline CDR1 LGHDT, CDR2 YNNKEL (reference sequence). CDR3 loop: CASSQVNSPLHF. The CDR3 DNA reads TGTGCCAGCAGCCAAGTAAATTCACCCCTCCACTTT.

The gene calls are TRBV7-9 and TRBJ2-7; 8 bases map to TRBD1. Losses at the gene ends were 3 bases for V and 2 bases for J; bases not matched to a gene: 6. This CDR3 is 15 amino acids long. The germline V gene encodes CDR1 SEHNR and CDR2 FQNEAQ (reference sequence). The CDR3 is CASSFRTGPPYEQYF. The CDR3 DNA follows: TGTGCCAGCAGCTTCCGGACAGGGCCGCCCTACGAGCAGTACTTC.

The chain combines TRBV19 with TRBJ1-1, with 7 bases aligning to TRBD1. Germline V CDR1 and CDR2: LNHDA, SQIVND (reference sequence). V lost 9 bases to trimming and J lost 5 bases; unmatched junction nucleotides: 12. The CDR3 is 14 residues long. In DNA, the CDR3 is TGTGCCAGCCTAGTCACAGGGGCTGGTACTGAAGCTTTCTTT. It encodes CASLVTGAGTEAFF.

The V call is TRBV18, the J call TRBJ2-7, with D perhaps TRBD1 (5 bases). CDR3 size: 13 residues. V was cut by 2 bases and J by 6 bases, with 11 bases left in between. Germline values: CDR1 KGHSH, CDR2 LQKENI. CDR3: CASSPSGYGEQYF. The CDR3 DNA follows: TGTGCCAGCTCACCATCAGGGTATGGCGAGCAGTACTTC.

The chain is built from TRBV10-3 and TRBJ1-1, with D perhaps matching TRBD1 (5 bases). V was trimmed by 7 bases and J by 4 bases, leaving 13 bases between them. The CDR3 has 13 amino acids. CDR1 and CDR2 (germline): ENHRY, SYGVKD. The CDR3 is CAITGARATEAFF. The CDR3, as DNA: TGTGCCATCACTGGAGCCAGGGCCACTGAAGCTTTCTTT.

The V and J genes are TRBV29-1 and TRBJ2-7, with D uncertain. Germline lookup yields CDR1 SQVTM and CDR2 ANQGSEA. This CDR3 is 14 amino acids long. V lost 4 bases and J lost 3, with 16 bases in between. This chain's CDR3 is CSVVSSRGIYEQYF. DNA for the CDR3: TGCAGCGTTGTGTCCTCAAGAGGAATCTACGAGCAGTACTTC.

The chain links TRBV6-5 to TRBJ2-3; D is unclear. The CDR3 length is 14 residues. From germline, CDR1 is MNHEY and CDR2 SVGAGI. V was pared by 6 bases and J by 0 bases, with 10 bases between. Written as DNA, the CDR3 is TGTGCCAGCAGGGCAGACGGTAGCACAGATACGCAGTATTTT. Protein: CASRADGSTDTQYF.

The J gene is TRBJ2-3, the V gene TRBV7-3; TRBD1 might be the D (7 bases). Trimming removed 5 bases at V and 6 bases at J, with 15 bases between. Germline CDR1 and CDR2: SGHTA and FQGTGA. The CDR3 consists of 14 residues. CDR3 bases: TGTGCCAGCAGCCCCAGGGGGGCCCGGGATACGCAGTATTTT. This gives the protein CASSPRGARDTQYF.

The chain joins TRBV28 to TRBJ2-3; D possibly corresponds to TRBD1 (6 bases). The germline V gene has CDR1 MDHEN and CDR2 SYDVKM. The CDR3 is 19 residues long. The V end was cut by 7 bases, the J end by 1 base, with 27 bases between. CDR3 sequence reads: CASTITLGTPVLGTDTQYF. For the CDR3, the DNA is TGTGCCAGCACCATCACCCTCGGGACACCCGTTCTCGGCACAGATACGCAGTATTTT. Full variable domain (remainder filled in from reference TRBV28 and TRBJ2-3): DVKVTQSSRYLVKRTGEKVFLECVQDMDHENMFWYRQDPGLGLRLIYFSYDVKMKEKGDIPEGYSVSREKKERFSLILESASTNQTSMYLCASTITLGTPVLGTDTQYFGPGTRLTVL.

The rearrangement uses TRBV10-3 and TRBJ2-6, with TRBD1 as a possible D gene (7 bases). Germline CDR1 and CDR2: ENHRY and SYGVKD. Trimming shortened V by 6 bases and J by 0 bases, and 15 bases separated the two germline ends. This CDR3 contains 17 residues. The CDR3 nucleotides read TGTGCCATCAGAGACAGGGACTCATTCTCTGGGGCCAACGTCCTGACTTTC. Encoded protein: CAIRDRDSFSGANVLTF.

This clone was seen a few times. The chain carries TRBV13 and TRBJ1-1; D unresolved. Trimming took off 4 bases at V and 1 base at J, with 4 bases between the two ends. Germline CDR1 reads PRHDT; CDR2 reads FYEKMQ (reference sequence). The CDR3 is made up of 12 amino acids. CDR3 amino acids: CASSSGNTEAFF. The CDR3 DNA sequence: TGTGCCAGCAGCTCAGGGAACACTGAAGCTTTCTTT.

The V and J genes are TRBV11-3 and TRBJ2-2; 7 nucleotides align to TRBD1. V dropped 6 bases and J dropped 0; count of bases not matched to a gene: 4. The CDR3 covers 15 residues. In germline, CDR1 is SGHNT, CDR2 YENEEA. The CDR3: CASRAGGSNTGELFF. Here the CDR3 DNA reads TGTGCCAGCAGAGCAGGGGGTTCGAACACCGGGGAGCTGTTTTTT.

This clone was found a few times. The V gene is TRBV3-1 (or the pseudogene TRBV3-2), the J gene TRBJ1-5; D is unclear. The CDR3 loop spans 17 amino acids. Trimming removed 1 base at V and 4 bases at J, with 17 bases between. Germline V gives CDR1 LGHDT, CDR2 YNNKEL (reference sequence). CDR3 bases: TGTGCCAGCAGCCAAGGCTTGTCTGGCAGCTTTAATCAGCCCCAGCATTTT. This sequence encodes CASSQGLSGSFNQPQHF.

V is TRBV11-2 and J is TRBJ2-5; perhaps D is TRBD1 or TRBD2 (5 bases each). Germline CDR1 reads SGHAT; CDR2 reads FQNNGV. V dropped 2 bases and J dropped 1 base, with 11 bases sitting between them. This CDR3 is 15 amino acids long. CDR3 sequence (DNA): TGTGCCAGCAGCTTAAACTCAGGGACCCAAGAGACCCAGTACTTC. Protein sequence: CASSLNSGTQETQYF.

This rearrangement joins TRBV5-4 to TRBJ2-5, with 11 bases that match TRBD2. V was pared by 1 base and J by 7 bases, with 9 bases of the junction left unmatched. The CDR3 runs to 16 residues. Germline V gene data show CDR1 as SGHNT and CDR2 as YYREEE (reference sequence). The DNA of the CDR3 is TGTGCCAGCAGCTTGCGTAGCGGGGGGGAAAAGGGGACCCAGTACTTC. Its protein product is CASSLRSGGEKGTQYF. The full variable domain, its missing parts supplied by reference TRBV5-4 and TRBJ2-5, is ETGVTQSPTHLIKTRGQQVTLRCSSQSGHNTVSWYQQALGQGPQFIFQYYREEENGRGNFPPRFSGLQFPNYSSELNVNALELDDSALYLCASSLRSGGEKGTQYFGPGTRLLVL.

The rearrangement uses TRBV5-6 and TRBJ2-1; D is undetermined. The V end lost 5 bases, the J end lost 4 bases, and 7 bases lay between the germline ends. The CDR3 is 12 residues long. Germline values: CDR1 SGHDT, CDR2 YYEEEE. The DNA for the CDR3 is TGTGCCAGCAGTACAAAATACAATGAGCAGTTCTTC. This gives the protein CASSTKYNEQFF.